This TCR beta chain came from a study of cytomegalovirus exposure and HLA in healthy donors. General study results and limits: Rare sequences made up most TCRs, while some public TCRs were found in many donors. Data from an earlier analysis indicated that most TCR beta V segments were productive either about 87% or about 30% of the time.

Use of 60 Vbeta and 13 Jbeta primers characterized the PCR. This table comes from immunoSEQ multiplex PCR, and its TCRdb copy is limited to in-frame clones, with some not included. Of about 76,000 clones in the sample, roughly 73% were seen once. Comment on this clone: The antigen remains unidentified.

CDR1 is MDHEN, CDR2 SYDVKM, per germline. The CDR3 loop spans 14 amino acids. V lost 5 bases and J lost 6; bases outside the gene matches: 7. Participants comprised healthy donors of bone marrow. The chain has TRBV28 and TRBJ1-5, with 7 bases that match TRBD1. The TCR comes from a woman in her forties in good health and CMV-seropositive. Source material: PBMCs. CDR3 nucleotides: TGTGCCAGCAGTGTCCGACAGGGTATTCAGCCCCAGCATTTT. It codes for CASSVRQGIQPQHF.